This passage covers 10 T cell receptor beta chains from one sample sequenced in a study of regulatory T cells in long-lasting Graves disease. The time point here: newly diagnosed GD, antithyroid drugs for less than 3 months. With RNA extracted from PBMCs as input, the TCR library was made. With iRepertoire HTBI primers and Arm-PCR of CDR3 regions, TCR beta libraries were built. Each CDR3 protein gets one entry after TCRdb re-called the multiplex PCR reads with MiXCR. The sample holds about 440,000 distinct CDR3 sequences, 16% seen once. The same sample was also studied in work on T cells in Graves' hyperthyroidism and ophthalmopathy.

Source: peripheral blood mononuclear cells (PBMCs), taken at new diagnosis, from a patient treated with antithyroid drugs. The source is a woman under 30 with Graves disease.

Comments on this clonotype: It may be a read error: a sequence one base away is much more abundant. V usage is TRBV30 and J usage is TRBJ1-2; 10 bases line up with TRBD1. Losses at the gene ends were 5 bases for V and 7 bases for J; bases not matched to a gene: 10. Looked up from germline, CDR1 is GTSNPN and CDR2 is SVGIG (reference sequence). The CDR3 loop spans 14 amino acids. CDR3: CAWGPGTGVRGYTF. DNA of the CDR3: TGTGCCTGGGGTCCCGGGACAGGGGTTCGTGGCTACACCTTC. Full variable domain (rest looked up from reference TRBV30 and TRBJ1-2): SQTIHQWPATLVQPVGSPLSLECTVEGTSNPNLYWYRQAAGRGLQLLFYSVGIGQISSEVPQNLSASRPQDRQFILSSKKLLLSDSGFYLCAWGPGTGVRGYTFGSGTRLTVV.

This clonotype was seen at least ten times. The chain recombines TRBV27 with TRBJ1-1; 7 bases fit TRBD1. Germline V gene lookup returns CDR1 MNHEY and CDR2 SMNVEV (reference sequence). The CDR3 is made up of 14 amino acids. V lost 3 bases and J lost 5; bases outside the gene matches: 6. This CDR3 is CASSLRGGRTEAFF. The CDR3 bases are TGTGCCAGCAGTTTGCGAGGGGGCCGGACTGAAGCTTTCTTT.

This clonotype was picked up a small number of times. The J gene is TRBJ1-5, the V gene TRBV3-1; tentatively, D is TRBD1 (5 bases). V was shortened by 8 bases and J by 0 bases, with 14 bases between the two germline ends. Germline CDR1 is LGHDT and CDR2 is YNNKEL (reference sequence). This CDR3 has 15 residues. CDR3 DNA: TGTGCCAGCCTTTCGGGACCCGATAGCAATCAGCCCCAGCATTTT. Translated, it gives CASLSGPDSNQPQHF. Variable domain in full (rest from reference TRBV3-1 and TRBJ1-5): DTAVSQTPKYLVTQMGNDKSIKCEQNLGHDTMYWYKQDSKKFLKIMFSYNNKELIINETVPNRFSPKSPDKAHLNLHINSLELGDSAVYFCASLSGPDSNQPQHFGDGTRLSIL.

Ten or more counts support this clonotype. V usage is TRBV28 and J usage is TRBJ2-7; D is possibly TRBD1 (6 bases). Between the trimmed V and J ends, which lost 6 bases and 13 bases, there was a span of 22 bases. This CDR3 contains 13 residues. Germline loops: CDR1 MDHEN, CDR2 SYDVKM. The CDR3 loop reads CASSRIHQQGSYF. The DNA of the CDR3 is TGTGCCAGCAGCCGAATCCACCAACAGGGTTCCTACTTC.

This clonotype was recorded many times. The DNA for the CDR3 is TGTGCCAGCAGTCCAGGGTTCTCCTACGAGCAGTACTTC. Its protein is CASSPGFSYEQYF. This rearrangement joins TRBV12-3 or TRBV12-4 to TRBJ2-7; weak D call: TRBD1 (5 bases). This CDR3 has 13 amino acids. Trimming shortened V by 5 bases and J by 0 bases, and 8 bases separated the two germline ends.

This clonotype was seen repeatedly, ten times or more. This chain's CDR3 is CASSRRESDNEQFF. CDR3 coding DNA: TGTGCCAGCAGCCGACGGGAGTCCGACAATGAGCAGTTCTTC. This chain links TRBV11-2 with TRBJ2-1; D might be TRBD2 (6 bases). The V and J ends lost 5 bases and 5 bases respectively, with 13 bases between them. In germline, CDR1 is SGHAT, CDR2 FQNNGV. This CDR3 region has 14 residues.

This clonotype showed up just a few times. One end of the junction is discordant with germline, which a read error may explain. The chain carries TRBV12-3 or TRBV12-4 and TRBJ1-3, with 8 bases that match TRBD1. The CDR3 is 14 amino acids. The DNA of the CDR3 is TGTGCCAGCGCGCGGACAGGGACTGGAAGCACCATATATTTT. Protein: CASARTGTGSTIYF.

This sequence joins TRBV12-3 or TRBV12-4 and TRBJ2-5; D gene unclear. Deletions cut 5 bases from V and 9 bases from J, with 16 bases between. The CDR3 extends over 13 amino acids. In nucleotides, the CDR3 is TGTGCCAGCAGTAGAGATGTAGGCGGAGCCCAGTACTTC. Its translation: CASSRDVGGAQYF.

The genes are TRBV3-1 and TRBJ1-6; D is possibly TRBD1 (5 bases). CDR3 length equals 14 residues. Trimming shortened V by 6 bases and J by 0 bases, and 6 bases separated the two germline ends. From germline, CDR1 is LGHDT and CDR2 YNNKEL (reference sequence). The CDR3 nucleotides read TGTGCCAGCAGAGACAGCTCCTATAATTCACCCCTCCACTTT. Its protein is CASRDSSYNSPLHF.

In this sample, this clonotype turned up many times. The chain couples TRBV11-2 to TRBJ2-6; 10 bases fit TRBD2. The length of the CDR3 is 18 residues. From germline, CDR1 is SGHAT and CDR2 FQNNGV. V dropped 1 base and J dropped 2; count of bases not matched to a gene: 5. CDR3 region: CASSLGPSGSAGANVLTF. The CDR3 nucleotides are TGTGCCAGCAGCTTAGGCCCTAGCGGGAGCGCTGGGGCCAACGTCCTGACTTTC.